These T cell receptor beta chains were read from a single sample in a study of cytomegalovirus exposure and HLA in healthy donors. Generated by immunoSEQ multiplex PCR, the TCRdb table keeps only in-frame clones and is missing some. The sample shows some 95,000 clones, roughly 80% of them seen only once. The sample comprised PBMCs. These receptors all come from a middle-aged man in good health and CMV-seropositive. Each CDR3 is given with its conserved first and last residue. The order of the fields is J gene, clone size, D gene, V gene, CDR3 DNA, CDR3 protein. The D gene is left open where the match is weak. Clone sizes are given selectively: once, few, many, or a class where the clone is expanded.

J gene: TRBJ1-5; clone size: .; D gene: .; V gene: TRBV28; CDR3 DNA: TGTGCCAGCAGCGGGGGTCTTCGGGAAGTTGGCAATCAGCCCCAGCATTTT; CDR3 protein: CASSGGLREVGNQPQHF
J gene: TRBJ2-7; clone size: .; D gene: .; V gene: TRBV10-3; CDR3 DNA: TGTGCCATCAGTGATCGAGGCGACGAGCAGTACTTC; CDR3 protein: CAISDRGDEQYF
J gene: TRBJ2-1; clone size: .; D gene: TRBD2; V gene: TRBV30; CDR3 DNA: TGTGCCTGGAGTCTTAGCGGGAGCTCCTACAATGAGCAGTTCTTC; CDR3 protein: CAWSLSGSSYNEQFF
J gene: TRBJ1-4; clone size: .; D gene: .; V gene: TRBV19; CDR3 DNA: TGTGCCAGTAGTATAAACGGGGCAACTAATGAAAAACTGTTTTTT; CDR3 protein: CASSINGATNEKLFF
J gene: TRBJ1-3; clone size: .; D gene: TRBD1; V gene: TRBV5-1; CDR3 DNA: TGCGCCAGCAGCTTGGTTCCGCCCGGACAGGGAGGCGGAAACACCATATATTTT; CDR3 protein: CASSLVPPGQGGGNTIYF
J gene: TRBJ1-6; clone size: .; D gene: .; V gene: TRBV6-5; CDR3 DNA: TGTGCCAGCAGTTATGAGACAGGCGATAATTCACCCCTCCACTTT; CDR3 protein: CASSYETGDNSPLHF
J gene: TRBJ1-2; clone size: .; D gene: .; V gene: TRBV5-1; CDR3 DNA: TGCGCCAGCAGCTTGGTTGGGAGGGGCTCCAGCTACACCTTC; CDR3 protein: CASSLVGRGSSYTF
J gene: TRBJ2-7; clone size: .; D gene: .; V gene: TRBV27; CDR3 DNA: TGTGCCAGCAGTGAAGGGGTGCGTAAGATTCAGTACTTC; CDR3 protein: CASSEGVRKIQYF
J gene: TRBJ1-2; clone size: .; D gene: .; V gene: TRBV21-1; CDR3 DNA: TGTGCCAGCAGCTTTCGGACAGGGAGATATAACTATGGCTACACCTTC; CDR3 protein: CASSFRTGRYNYGYTF
J gene: TRBJ2-3; clone size: .; D gene: TRBD2; V gene: TRBV5-6; CDR3 DNA: TGTGCCAGCAGCGCGACTAGCGGCACAGATACGCAGTATTTT; CDR3 protein: CASSATSGTDTQYF
J gene: TRBJ1-5; clone size: .; D gene: .; V gene: TRBV7-9; CDR3 DNA: TGTTCCACCAGCCCGGGGGATCAGCCCCAGAATTTT; CDR3 protein: CSTSPGDQPQNF
J gene: TRBJ2-7; clone size: .; D gene: .; V gene: TRBV7-2; CDR3 DNA: TGTGCCAGCAGCGACCCGCGTGGAGGCCCCGGCGAGCAGTACTTC; CDR3 protein: CASSDPRGGPGEQYF
J gene: TRBJ2-1; clone size: .; D gene: TRBD2; V gene: TRBV7-8; CDR3 DNA: TGTGCCAGCAGCTTACAGGTAGCGGGGGGACACAATGAGCAGTTCTTC; CDR3 protein: CASSLQVAGGHNEQFF
J gene: TRBJ2-1; clone size: few; D gene: TRBD2; V gene: TRBV19; CDR3 DNA: TGTGCCAGTAGTTACAGACTAGCGGGGGGGGATGAGCAGTTCTTC; CDR3 protein: CASSYRLAGGDEQFF
J gene: TRBJ1-2; clone size: .; D gene: .; V gene: TRBV28; CDR3 DNA: TGTGCCACCTCACCTAGACTCCTCACGACAGACAACAATGGCTACACCTTC; CDR3 protein: CATSPRLLTTDNNGYTF
J gene: TRBJ2-7; clone size: .; D gene: TRBD1; V gene: TRBV7-9; CDR3 DNA: TGTTCCAGCAGCCCCTGGGACAGAAGCTACGAGCAGTACTTC; CDR3 protein: CSSSPWDRSYEQYF
J gene: TRBJ2-2; clone size: .; D gene: .; V gene: TRBV10-3; CDR3 DNA: TGTGCCATCAGCGATGAGGACTGGGAGTTCACCGGGGAGCTGTTTTTT; CDR3 protein: CAISDEDWEFTGELFF
J gene: TRBJ2-7; clone size: .; D gene: TRBD2; V gene: TRBV5-3; CDR3 DNA: TGCGCCAGAAGCTCGGTAGCGGGGGGGGCTCGAGAGCAGTACTTC; CDR3 protein: CARSSVAGGAREQYF
J gene: TRBJ2-5; clone size: .; D gene: TRBD2; V gene: TRBV14; CDR3 DNA: TGTGCCAGCAGCCAAGCTAGCGGGGGCCTCCAAGAGACCCAGTACTTC; CDR3 protein: CASSQASGGLQETQYF
J gene: TRBJ1-5; clone size: once; D gene: .; V gene: TRBV4-2; CDR3 DNA: TGTGCCAGCAGCCAAGGGCAGGGTGAGCTCCAGCATTTT; CDR3 protein: CASSQGQGELQHF
J gene: TRBJ2-7; clone size: .; D gene: .; V gene: TRBV4-3; CDR3 DNA: TGCGCCAGCAGCCAAGATTGGGCAGGGGCCTACGAGCAGTACTTC; CDR3 protein: CASSQDWAGAYEQYF
J gene: TRBJ1-1; clone size: .; D gene: .; V gene: TRBV7-8; CDR3 DNA: TGTGCCAGCAGCTTAGTGGGACAAGGAACGGGAGCTTTCTTT; CDR3 protein: CASSLVGQGTGAFF
J gene: TRBJ2-7; clone size: .; D gene: TRBD1; V gene: TRBV29-1; CDR3 DNA: TGCAGCGTTGTACTGGGACAGGGGGACTACGAGCAGTACTTC; CDR3 protein: CSVVLGQGDYEQYF
J gene: TRBJ1-2; clone size: .; D gene: TRBD1; V gene: TRBV25-1; CDR3 DNA: TGTGCCAGCAGGTACCGGGACAGGGGGCTGGGATGGTATGGCTACACCTTC; CDR3 protein: CASRYRDRGLGWYGYTF
J gene: TRBJ2-1; clone size: .; D gene: .; V gene: TRBV28; CDR3 DNA: TGTGCCAGCAGTTTGCGGTTGGAGCAGTTCTTC; CDR3 protein: CASSLRLEQFF
J gene: TRBJ2-2; clone size: .; D gene: TRBD1; V gene: TRBV5-1; CDR3 DNA: TGCGCCAGCAGCTTGCAGGGACAGGGTTCTACCGGGGAGCTGTTTTTT; CDR3 protein: CASSLQGQGSTGELFF